Sequencing of this T cell receptor beta chain was carried out in a study of T cell changes during pregnancy in multiple sclerosis. This table comes from immunoSEQ multiplex PCR, and its TCRdb copy is limited to in-frame clones, with some not included. The data hold 90,000 to 120,000 clones, with 90% to 95% observed a single time. The CDR3 extends over 14 amino acids. In germline, CDR1 is LNHNV, CDR2 YYDKDF (reference sequence). V lost 4 bases to trimming and J lost 6 bases, with 12 bases between them. Sequences were derived from peripheral blood, sampled before pregnancy. V is TRBV15 and J is TRBJ2-2, with a weak D call TRBD2 (7 bases). The receptor was derived from a female donor with multiple sclerosis, enrolled in a pregnancy study. The DNA of the CDR3 is TGTGCCACCAGCAAAGAGGGGGGGCCCGGGGAGCTGTTTTTT. It encodes CATSKEGGPGELFF.